Listed below are T cell receptor beta chains from one sample, sequenced in a study of blood T cell repertoires in COVID-19. The method was immunoSEQ multiplex PCR; TCRdb's version includes in-frame clones alone and lacks a portion of them. The table lists around 100,000 clones, 85% of them singletons. Material: peripheral blood. These receptors were taken from a woman in her 70s with active or convalescent COVID-19. CDR3s include the opening cysteine and the closing phenylalanine or tryptophan. Each record gives: J gene, V gene, D gene, clone size, CDR3 DNA, CDR3 protein. A D gene is named only where the DNA matches it firmly. Size tells how often a clone was seen (once, few, many) or the class of an expanded clone, and some rows leave it out.

>TRBJ2-1|TRBV7-3|-|-
TGTGCCAGCAGCCGAAGGGGGAGCTCCTACAATGAGCAGTTCTTC
CASSRRGSSYNEQFF
>TRBJ2-7|TRBV11-2|TRBD1|-
TGTGCCAGCAGCTTAGGCCCTAGTGGCAGGGGGCAAGACGAGCAGTACTTC
CASSLGPSGRGQDEQYF
>TRBJ1-2|TRBV24-1|-|-
TGTGCCACCAGTGATTTGAGAGGGACAACCTATGGCTACACCTTC
CATSDLRGTTYGYTF
>TRBJ2-3|TRBV27|TRBD2|-
TGTGCCAGCAGTAGAGCGGGGGGCCCCACAGATACGCAGTATTTT
CASSRAGGPTDTQYF
>TRBJ2-1|TRBV10-3|-|-
TGTGCCATCAGAGGACTGTACAATGAGCAGTTCTTC
CAIRGLYNEQFF
>TRBJ2-3|TRBV11-3|TRBD2|-
TGTGCCAGCAGCTTAGAGGGGGGGGTGACAGATACGCAGTATTTT
CASSLEGGVTDTQYF
>TRBJ1-3|TRBV11-3|TRBD1|few
TGTGCCAGCAGCTTAGACCCCCAGGACAGGAGAAACACCATATATTTT
CASSLDPQDRRNTIYF
>TRBJ2-1|TRBV10-3|TRBD2|once
TGTGCCATCAGCCAAGGGACTAGCGGATACAATGAGCAGTTCTTC
CAISQGTSGYNEQFF
>TRBJ2-1|TRBV20-1|-|-
TGCAGTGCCAACGGTCATGAGCAGTTCTTC
CSANGHEQFF
>TRBJ2-5|TRBV7-9|TRBD2|-
TGTGCCAGCGCCTTTCCCGGCGGGAGGGGGGACCAAGAGACCCAGTACTTC
CASAFPGGRGDQETQYF
>TRBJ2-3|TRBV5-1|-|-
TGCGCCAGCAGCTTGGTGCCACAGAAAGATACGCAGTATTTT
CASSLVPQKDTQYF
>TRBJ2-3|TRBV7-3|TRBD2|-
TGTGCCAGCAGCTTAGCGGGGGCAGATACGCAGTATTTT
CASSLAGADTQYF
>TRBJ2-5|TRBV7-2|TRBD1|-
TGTGCCAGCAGCTCCCGGGACAGGGCACAAGAGACCCAGTACTTC
CASSSRDRAQETQYF
>TRBJ2-7|TRBV7-2|TRBD2|-
TGTGCCAGCAGCTTAGGGTCGACTAGCGGGTGGGCCTCGTTCGAGCAGTACTTC
CASSLGSTSGWASFEQYF
>TRBJ2-7|TRBV6-6|-|-
TGTGCCAGCAGCCCAGGGTCTCACGAGCAGTACTTC
CASSPGSHEQYF
>TRBJ1-3|TRBV9|-|-
TGTGCCAGCAGCGTAGTACCGGTCTCAAGCTCTGGAAACACCATATATTTT
CASSVVPVSSSGNTIYF
>TRBJ1-1|TRBV5-1|TRBD1|-
TGCGCCAGCAGCCCGGGACAGGGTGAAGCTTTCTTT
CASSPGQGEAFF
>TRBJ1-3|TRBV29-1|TRBD1|-
TGCAGCGTTCTGACAGGGGCAAACACCATATATTTT
CSVLTGANTIYF
>TRBJ1-2|TRBV5-1|TRBD1|-
TGCGCCAGCAGCCCGAGAGGGGGCGCCATTAGTTGGGGCTACACCTTC
CASSPRGGAISWGYTF
>TRBJ2-3|TRBV11-1|-|-
TGTGCCAGCAGCTTAACCCTCAGGAGCACAGATACGCAGTATTTT
CASSLTLRSTDTQYF
>TRBJ2-5|TRBV6-2/TRBV6-3|-|-
TGTGCCAGCAGTTACTCGGGACTCCAACAAGAGACCCAGTACTTC
CASSYSGLQQETQYF
>TRBJ1-2|TRBV6-5|TRBD1|-
TGTGCCAGCAGTAAGGACAGGTCGTATGGCTACACCTTC
CASSKDRSYGYTF
>TRBJ1-3|TRBV5-4|-|-
TGTGCCAGCAGTCCCAGGGGAGCCGCTGGAAACACCATATATTTT
CASSPRGAAGNTIYF
>TRBJ2-3|TRBV7-3|TRBD2|-
TGTGCCAGCAGCCGAACTAGCGGGGGTTACACAGATACGCAGTATTTT
CASSRTSGGYTDTQYF
>TRBJ1-2|TRBV7-8|-|-
TGTGCCAGCAGCTCCGTCTCGACAGGCAACTATGGCTACACCTTC
CASSSVSTGNYGYTF
>TRBJ2-3|TRBV11-2|-|-
TGTGCCAGCAGCTCCCCACTCACAGATACGCAGTATTTT
CASSSPLTDTQYF
>TRBJ2-7|TRBV6-1|TRBD2|-
TGTGCCAGCAGGCGAGCGGGGAACGAGCAGTACTTC
CASRRAGNEQYF
>TRBJ2-7|TRBV11-3|TRBD2|-
TGTGCCAGCAGCTTAGCCGGGACTAGCGGGAGAAGCGAGCAGTACTTC
CASSLAGTSGRSEQYF
>TRBJ2-4|TRBV10-2|TRBD2|-
TGCGCAGCTGGGACTAGCGAGGACATTCAGTACTTC
CAAGTSEDIQYF
>TRBJ1-1|TRBV9|-|-
TGTGCCAGCAGCCTGAGAAGTGGGAACACTGAAGCTTTCTTT
CASSLRSGNTEAFF
>TRBJ2-3|TRBV5-1|TRBD2|-
TGCGCCAGCAGCTATAGCGGGGGGGCTGTAGATACGCAGTATTTT
CASSYSGGAVDTQYF
>TRBJ1-2|TRBV10-3|-|-
TGTGCCATCAGTGAATTGGAGACTTTGGGTGGCTACACCTTC
CAISELETLGGYTF
>TRBJ2-7|TRBV5-6|-|-
TGTGCCAGCAGCTTGGTATCCGAGCAGTACTTC
CASSLVSEQYF
>TRBJ2-7|TRBV27|-|-
TGTGCCAGCAGGGACGGTGGGGGGTCCTACGAGCAGTACTTC
CASRDGGGSYEQYF
>TRBJ1-5|TRBV5-6|-|once
TGTGCCAGCAGCTTGGCCGGGGTCGGGAGCAATCAGCCCCAGCATTTT
CASSLAGVGSNQPQHF
>TRBJ2-4|TRBV5-1|-|-
TGCGCCAGCAGCTTGCTTGCAACAGGGCCTTTAGCCAAAAACATTCAGTACTTC
CASSLLATGPLAKNIQYF
>TRBJ2-1|TRBV30|-|-
TGTGCCTGGAGTGCTCAGAGAGGTAATGAGCAGTTCTTC
CAWSAQRGNEQFF
>TRBJ1-1|TRBV18|-|-
TGTGCCAGCTCACCTTCCCGACTGGAGAACACTGAAGCTTTCTTT
CASSPSRLENTEAFF
>TRBJ2-1|TRBV24-1|-|-
TGTGCCACCAGTGATTTCAGAAACAATGAGCAGTTCTTC
CATSDFRNNEQFF
>TRBJ2-3|TRBV21-1|-|-
TGTGCCAGCAGCAAAATCGGATCCCGGGACAGTGCCTCTACTAGCACAGATACGCAGTATTTT
CASSKIGSRDSASTSTDTQYF
>TRBJ2-1|TRBV3-1/TRBV3-2|-|-
TGTGCCAGCAGCCAGAGAAAAGGGACACCTCGCATCTACAATGAGCAGTTCTTC
CASSQRKGTPRIYNEQFF
>TRBJ2-1|TRBV6-2/TRBV6-3|TRBD1|-
TGTGCCAGCAGTTATGGACAGGGGATATCTAATGAGCAGTTCTTC
CASSYGQGISNEQFF
>TRBJ1-3|TRBV7-2|-|-
TGTGCCAGCAGCCTACAGGTTTACGGAAACACCATATATTTT
CASSLQVYGNTIYF
>TRBJ2-7|TRBV9|-|-
TGTGCCAGCAGTGTTGGGCGCGGACTTGGGTACGAGCAGTACTTC
CASSVGRGLGYEQYF
>TRBJ1-3|TRBV2|-|-
TGTGCCAGCATCGGGGGGTTCTCTGGAAACACCATATATTTT
CASIGGFSGNTIYF